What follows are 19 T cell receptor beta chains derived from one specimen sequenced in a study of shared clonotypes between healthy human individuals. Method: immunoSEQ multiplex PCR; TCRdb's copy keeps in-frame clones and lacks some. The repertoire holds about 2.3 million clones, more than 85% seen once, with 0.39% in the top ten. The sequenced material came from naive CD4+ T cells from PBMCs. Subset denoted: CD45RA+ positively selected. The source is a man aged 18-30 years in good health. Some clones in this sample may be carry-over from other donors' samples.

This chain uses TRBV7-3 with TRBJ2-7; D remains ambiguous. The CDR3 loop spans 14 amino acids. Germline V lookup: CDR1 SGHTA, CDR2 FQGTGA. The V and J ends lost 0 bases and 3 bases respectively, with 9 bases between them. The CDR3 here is CASSLTPGDYEQYF. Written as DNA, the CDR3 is TGTGCCAGCAGCTTAACCCCAGGCGACTACGAGCAGTACTTC.

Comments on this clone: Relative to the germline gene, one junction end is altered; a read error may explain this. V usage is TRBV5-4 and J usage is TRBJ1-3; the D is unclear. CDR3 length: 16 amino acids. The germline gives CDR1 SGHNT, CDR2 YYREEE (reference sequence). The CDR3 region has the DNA TGTGCCAGCAGCCCCGGCGGGAGGATGTATGGAGACACCATATATTTT. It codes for CASSPGGRMYGDTIYF. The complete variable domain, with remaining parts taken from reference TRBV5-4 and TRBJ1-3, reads ETGVTQSPTHLIKTRGQQVTLRCSSQSGHNTVSWYQQALGQGPQFIFQYYREEENGRGNFPPRFSGLQFPNYSSELNVNALELDDSALYLCASSPGGRMYGDTIYFGEGSWLTVV.

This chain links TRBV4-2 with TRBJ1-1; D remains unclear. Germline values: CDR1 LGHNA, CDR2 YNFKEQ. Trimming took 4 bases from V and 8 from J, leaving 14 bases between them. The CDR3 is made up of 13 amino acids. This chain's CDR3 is CASSPIGIAEAFF. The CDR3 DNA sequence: TGTGCCAGCAGCCCGATAGGGATCGCCGAAGCTTTCTTT.

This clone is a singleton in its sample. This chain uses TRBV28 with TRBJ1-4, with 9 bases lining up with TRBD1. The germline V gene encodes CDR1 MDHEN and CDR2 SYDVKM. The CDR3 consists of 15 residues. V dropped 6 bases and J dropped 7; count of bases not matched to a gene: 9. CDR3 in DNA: TGTGCCAGCAGCCTCCGAGGGACAGGGAGTGAAAAACTGTTTTTT. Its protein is CASSLRGTGSEKLFF.

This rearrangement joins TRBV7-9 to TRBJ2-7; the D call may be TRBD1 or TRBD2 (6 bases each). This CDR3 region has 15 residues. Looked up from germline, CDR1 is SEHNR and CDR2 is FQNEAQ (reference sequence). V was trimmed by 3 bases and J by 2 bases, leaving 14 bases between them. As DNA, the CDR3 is TGTGCCAGCAGCTTCGGGGGCTCCGTCACCTACGAGCAGTACTTC. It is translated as CASSFGGSVTYEQYF. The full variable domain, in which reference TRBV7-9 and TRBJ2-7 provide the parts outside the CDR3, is DTGVSQNPRHKITKRGQNVTFRCDPISEHNRLYWYRQTLGQGPEFLTYFQNEAQLEKSRLLSDRFSAERPKGSFSTLEIQRTEQGDSAMYLCASSFGGSVTYEQYFGPGTRLTVT.

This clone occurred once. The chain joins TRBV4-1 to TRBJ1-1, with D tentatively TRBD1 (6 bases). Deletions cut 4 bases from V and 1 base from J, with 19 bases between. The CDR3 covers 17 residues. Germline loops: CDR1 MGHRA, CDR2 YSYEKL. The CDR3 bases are TGCGCCAGCAGCCGGGACAAATTCAAGGCAGGGAACACTGAAGCTTTCTTT. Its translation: CASSRDKFKAGNTEAFF.

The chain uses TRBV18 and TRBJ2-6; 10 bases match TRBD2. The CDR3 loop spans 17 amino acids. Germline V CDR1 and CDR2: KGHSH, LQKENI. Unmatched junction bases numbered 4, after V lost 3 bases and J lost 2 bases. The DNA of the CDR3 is TGTGCCAGCTCACCCTCCCTAGCGGGAGCTGGGGCCAACGTCCTGACTTTC. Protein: CASSPSLAGAGANVLTF. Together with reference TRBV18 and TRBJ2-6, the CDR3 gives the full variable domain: NAGVMQNPRHLVRRRGQEARLRCSPMKGHSHVYWYRQLPEEGLKFMVYLQKENIIDESGMPKERFSAEFPKEGPSILRIQQVVRGDSAAYFCASSPSLAGAGANVLTFGAGSRLTVL.

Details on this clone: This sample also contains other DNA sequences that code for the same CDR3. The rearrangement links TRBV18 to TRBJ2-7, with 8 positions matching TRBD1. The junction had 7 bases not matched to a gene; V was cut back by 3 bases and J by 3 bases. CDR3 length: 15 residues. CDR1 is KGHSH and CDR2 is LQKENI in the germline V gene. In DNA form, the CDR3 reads TGTGCCAGCTCACCTGGGGCAGGGGGCGGCTACGAGCAGTACTTC. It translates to CASSPGAGGGYEQYF.

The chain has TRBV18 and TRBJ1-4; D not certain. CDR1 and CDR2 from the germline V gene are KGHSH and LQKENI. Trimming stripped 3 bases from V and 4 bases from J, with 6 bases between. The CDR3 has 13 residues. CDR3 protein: CASSPYRNEKLFF. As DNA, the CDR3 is TGTGCCAGCTCACCCTATCGTAATGAAAAACTGTTTTTT.

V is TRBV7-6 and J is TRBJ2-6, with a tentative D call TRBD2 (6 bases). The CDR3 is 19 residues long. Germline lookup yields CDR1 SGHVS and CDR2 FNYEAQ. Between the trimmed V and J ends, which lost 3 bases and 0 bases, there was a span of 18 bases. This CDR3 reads CASSFGGPKVSSGANVLTF. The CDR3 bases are TGTGCCAGCAGCTTCGGGGGTCCTAAGGTCTCCTCTGGGGCCAACGTCCTGACTTTC.

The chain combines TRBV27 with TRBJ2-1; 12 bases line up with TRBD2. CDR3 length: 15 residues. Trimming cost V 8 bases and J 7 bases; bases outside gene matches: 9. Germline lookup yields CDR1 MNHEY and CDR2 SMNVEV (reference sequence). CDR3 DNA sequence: TGTGCCAGCGAAAAGACTAGCGGGAGTGCAAATGAGCAGTTCTTC. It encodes CASEKTSGSANEQFF.

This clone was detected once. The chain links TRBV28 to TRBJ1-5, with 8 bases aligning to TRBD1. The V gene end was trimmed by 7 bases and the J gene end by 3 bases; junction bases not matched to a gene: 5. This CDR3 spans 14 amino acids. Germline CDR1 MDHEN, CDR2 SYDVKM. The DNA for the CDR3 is TGTGCCAGCACCAACAGGGGGTTCAATCAGCCCCAGCATTTT. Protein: CASTNRGFNQPQHF.

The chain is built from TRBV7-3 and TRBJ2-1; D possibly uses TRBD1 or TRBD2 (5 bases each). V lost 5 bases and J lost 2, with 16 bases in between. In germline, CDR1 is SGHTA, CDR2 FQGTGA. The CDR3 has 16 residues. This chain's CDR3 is CASSEGPTTPYNEQFF. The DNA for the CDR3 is TGTGCCAGCAGCGAGGGACCGACGACGCCCTACAATGAGCAGTTCTTC.

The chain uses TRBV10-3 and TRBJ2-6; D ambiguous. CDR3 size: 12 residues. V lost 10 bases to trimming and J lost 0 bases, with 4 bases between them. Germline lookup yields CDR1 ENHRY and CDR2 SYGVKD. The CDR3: CASNSGANVLTF. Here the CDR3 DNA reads TGTGCCAGCAACTCTGGGGCCAACGTCCTGACTTTC.

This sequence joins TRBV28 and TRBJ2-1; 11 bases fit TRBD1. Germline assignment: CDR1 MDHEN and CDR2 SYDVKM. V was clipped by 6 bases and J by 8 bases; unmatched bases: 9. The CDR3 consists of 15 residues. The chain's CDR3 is CASSLVGQGADEQFF. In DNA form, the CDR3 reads TGTGCCAGCAGCTTAGTCGGACAGGGGGCGGATGAGCAGTTCTTC.

The CDR3 reads CASSIVRAPNGYTF. CDR3 coding DNA: TGTGCCAGTAGTATAGTTCGGGCGCCGAATGGCTACACCTTC. V is TRBV19 and J is TRBJ1-2; D unresolved. Germline CDR1 and CDR2: LNHDA and SQIVND (reference sequence). V was trimmed by 1 base and J by 6 bases, leaving 12 bases between them. CDR3 length equals 14 residues.

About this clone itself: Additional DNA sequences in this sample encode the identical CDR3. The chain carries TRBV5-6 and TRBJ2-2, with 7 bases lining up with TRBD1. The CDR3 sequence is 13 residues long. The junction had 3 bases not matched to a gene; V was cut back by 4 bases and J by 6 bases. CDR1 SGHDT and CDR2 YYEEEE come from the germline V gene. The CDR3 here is CASSPQGPGELFF. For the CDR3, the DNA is TGTGCCAGCAGCCCACAGGGGCCCGGGGAGCTGTTTTTT.

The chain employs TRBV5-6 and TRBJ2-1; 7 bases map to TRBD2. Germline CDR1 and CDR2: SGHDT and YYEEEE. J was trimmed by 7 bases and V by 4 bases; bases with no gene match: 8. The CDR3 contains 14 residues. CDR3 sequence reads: CASSAGVARNEQFF. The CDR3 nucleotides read TGTGCCAGCAGCGCGGGAGTAGCTAGGAATGAGCAGTTCTTC.

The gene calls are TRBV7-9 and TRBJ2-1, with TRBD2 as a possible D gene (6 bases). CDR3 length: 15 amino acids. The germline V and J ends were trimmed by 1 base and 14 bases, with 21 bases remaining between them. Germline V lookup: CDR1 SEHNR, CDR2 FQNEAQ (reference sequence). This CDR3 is CASSLELRDGRREFF. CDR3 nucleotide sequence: TGTGCCAGCAGCTTAGAGTTGCGGGACGGAAGGCGAGAGTTCTTC.